This TCR beta chain was found in a study of vaccination and CD4 T cells after COVID-19. Per germline, CDR1 SGHVS and CDR2 FNYEAQ. The CDR3 runs 17 residues. V lost 5 bases and J lost 0, with 19 bases in between. To note about this clonotype: Its specificity is unknown.

Researchers used the Oncomine TCR Beta short-read assay to sequence DNA from cultured CD4+ T cells. TCRdb fed the PCR reads into MiXCR, producing one record per CDR3 protein. The sample includes about 17,000 distinct CDR3 sequences, approximately 45% of them seen just once. The treatment was: approximately nine-day PBMC culture with coronavirus spike peptide pools or control peptides (ViraFEST assay). The origin of this receptor is a human donor who had recovered from COVID-19. The sequencing here drew on CD4+ T cells from blood, cultured in vitro, taken before SARS-CoV-2 vaccination. The V call is TRBV7-6, the J call TRBJ1-1, with D possibly matching TRBD1 (5 bases). CDR3 sequence: CASSLLRVAPLNTEAFF. The CDR3 DNA follows: TGTGCCAGCAGCCTTCTCAGGGTCGCCCCGTTGAACACTGAAGCTTTCTTT. The whole variable domain, filled in from reference TRBV7-6 and TRBJ1-1, reads GAGVSQSPRYKVTKRGQDVALRCDPISGHVSLYWYRQALGQGPEFLTYFNYEAQQDKSGLPNDRFSAERPEGSISTLTIQRTEQRDSAMYRCASSLLRVAPLNTEAFFGQGTRLTVV.